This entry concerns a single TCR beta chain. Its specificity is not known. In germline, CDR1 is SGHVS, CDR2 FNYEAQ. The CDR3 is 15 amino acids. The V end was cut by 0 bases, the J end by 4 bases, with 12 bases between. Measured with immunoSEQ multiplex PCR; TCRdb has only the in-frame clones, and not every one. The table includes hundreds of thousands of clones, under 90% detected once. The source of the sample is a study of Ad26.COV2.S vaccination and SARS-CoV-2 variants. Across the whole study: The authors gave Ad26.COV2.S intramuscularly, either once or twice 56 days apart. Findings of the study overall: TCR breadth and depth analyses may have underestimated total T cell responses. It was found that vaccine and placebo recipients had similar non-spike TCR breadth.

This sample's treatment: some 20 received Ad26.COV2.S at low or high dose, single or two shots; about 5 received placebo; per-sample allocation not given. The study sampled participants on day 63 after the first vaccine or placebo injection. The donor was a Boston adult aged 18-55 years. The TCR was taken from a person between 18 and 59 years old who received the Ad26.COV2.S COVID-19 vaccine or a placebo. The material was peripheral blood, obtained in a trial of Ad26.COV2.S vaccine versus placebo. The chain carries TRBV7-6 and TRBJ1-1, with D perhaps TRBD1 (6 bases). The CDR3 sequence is CASSLAEGGVTEAFF. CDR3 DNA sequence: TGTGCCAGCAGCTTAGCGGAGGGGGGCGTCACTGAAGCTTTCTTT.